The clone carrying this TCR beta chain was picked up a small number of times. Its target is not known. The data derive from a study of cytomegalovirus exposure and HLA in healthy donors. Study observations and caveats: Productive rates of about 87% or about 30% were seen for most TCR beta V segments in an earlier analysis. An analysis was carried out later, and it reportedly showed fewer N-insertions in an Asian-associated ancestry cluster than the roughly 700-donor mean. Common viral pathogens seemed, in a later analysis, to connect with several of the most significant clusters. Some V segments, TRBV6-2 and TRBV6-3 among them, were indistinguishable and were therefore excluded.

The PCR ran on 60 Vbeta and 13 Jbeta primers. Some clones are missing from TCRdb's copy, which holds only in-frame ones; the method was immunoSEQ multiplex PCR. The table shows roughly 180,000 clones, with 77% occurring only once. V lost 3 bases and J lost 5; bases outside the gene matches: 1. The CDR3 runs to 13 residues. The germline V gene encodes CDR1 ENHRY and CDR2 SYGVKD. This receptor was taken from a woman aged 55-75 years in good health and CMV-seropositive. V and J are TRBV10-3 and TRBJ1-5, with 7 bases matching TRBD1. The sequencing input was PBMCs. CDR3 bases: TGTGCCATCAGTGAAACAGGGGATCAGCCCCAGCATTTT. Its translation: CAISETGDQPQHF.